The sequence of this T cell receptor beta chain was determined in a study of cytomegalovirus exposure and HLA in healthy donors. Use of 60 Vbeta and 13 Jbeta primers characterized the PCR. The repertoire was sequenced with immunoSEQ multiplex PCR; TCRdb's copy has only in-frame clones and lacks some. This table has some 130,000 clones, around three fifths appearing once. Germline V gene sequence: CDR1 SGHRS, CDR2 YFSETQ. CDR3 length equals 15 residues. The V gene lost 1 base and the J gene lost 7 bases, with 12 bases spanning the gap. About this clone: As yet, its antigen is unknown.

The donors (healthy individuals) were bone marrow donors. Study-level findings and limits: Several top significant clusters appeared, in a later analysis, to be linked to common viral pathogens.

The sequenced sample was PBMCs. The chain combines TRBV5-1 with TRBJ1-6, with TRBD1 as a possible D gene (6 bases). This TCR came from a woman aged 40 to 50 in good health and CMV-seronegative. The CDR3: CASSLLGAGNSPLHF. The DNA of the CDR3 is TGCGCCAGCAGCTTGTTGGGGGCTGGCAATTCACCCCTCCACTTT.